These 29 T cell receptor beta chains came from one sample sequenced in a study of T cell responses to AZD1222 COVID-19 vaccine. TCRdb's table, derived via immunoSEQ multiplex PCR, lists solely in-frame clones and lacks some. Among about 150,000 clones listed, over 80% were seen once. The starting material was peripheral blood, obtained 28 days after the second AZD1222 dose. Every receptor here comes from an adult who received the AZD1222 COVID-19 vaccine.

J is TRBJ2-1 and V is TRBV9; 10 bases fit TRBD2. V trimming: 0 bases; J trimming: 2 bases; junction bases outside the gene matches: 14. This CDR3 has 20 residues. Looked up from germline, CDR1 is SGDLS and CDR2 is YYNGEE. The CDR3 loop reads CASSVGVSGRSKGAYNEQFF. CDR3 nucleotides: TGTGCCAGCAGCGTAGGGGTTAGCGGGAGGAGTAAGGGGGCCTACAATGAGCAGTTCTTC.

This sequence joins TRBV27 and TRBJ1-2; 9 positions agree with TRBD1. Unmatched junction bases numbered 2, after V lost 3 bases and J lost 3 bases. The germline gives CDR1 MNHEY, CDR2 SMNVEV (reference sequence). The length of the CDR3 is 14 residues. CDR3 DNA: TGTGCCAGCAGTTTCCGGGACAGGGACTATGGCTACACCTTC. It encodes CASSFRDRDYGYTF.

V and J are TRBV29-1 and TRBJ1-2, with D unresolved. V was cut by 1 base and J by 2 bases, with 20 bases left in between. Per the germline V gene, CDR1 is SQVTM and CDR2 is ANQGSEA. The CDR3 is made up of 17 amino acids. The DNA for the CDR3 is TGCAGCGTTGAAGCTAGTCGGGTAGAGTACGACAACTATGGCTACACCTTC. Its protein is CSVEASRVEYDNYGYTF.

This clone was seen a single time. The genes are TRBV9 and TRBJ2-3, with a tentative D call TRBD2 (6 bases). The CDR3 extends over 13 amino acids. Per germline, CDR1 SGDLS and CDR2 YYNGEE. V was clipped by 4 bases and J by 2 bases, with 8 bases between them. CDR3 amino acids: CASSRTNTDTQYF. Written as DNA, the CDR3 is TGTGCCAGCAGCAGGACTAACACAGATACGCAGTATTTT.

V gene TRBV11-2 combines with J gene TRBJ2-2; 9 bases align to TRBD1. CDR1 SGHAT and CDR2 FQNNGV come from the germline V gene. Trimming cost V 1 base and J 4 bases; bases outside gene matches: 7. The CDR3 consists of 17 residues. CDR3 coding DNA: TGTGCCAGCAGCTTAGTACTGGGACAGGGTAGCACCGGGGAGCTGTTTTTT. It translates to CASSLVLGQGSTGELFF.

The chain uses TRBV6-2 or TRBV6-3 and TRBJ2-1, with 9 bases aligning to TRBD2. The CDR3 consists of 15 residues. V lost 2 bases and J lost 9; bases outside the gene matches: 8. Per the germline V gene, CDR1 is MNHEY and CDR2 is SVGEGT. The CDR3 coding sequence is TGTGCCAGCAGTTACGCTAGCGGGGTACGTAGTGAGCAGTTCTTC. The encoded protein is CASSYASGVRSEQFF.

The chain carries TRBV7-8 and TRBJ1-1; possibly TRBD1 for D (5 bases). The CDR3 sequence is 13 residues long. Germline V lookup: CDR1 SGHVS, CDR2 FQNEAQ. V was clipped by 5 bases and J by 3 bases, with 10 bases between them. The CDR3 loop is CASSPAGDTEAFF. In nucleotides, the CDR3 is TGTGCCAGCAGCCCAGCGGGGGACACTGAAGCTTTCTTT. The full variable domain, with the rest looked up from reference TRBV7-8 and TRBJ1-1, is GAGVSQSPRYKVAKRGQDVALRCDPISGHVSLFWYQQALGQGPEFLTYFQNEAQLDKSGLPSDRFFAERPEGSVSTLKIQRTQQEDSAVYLCASSPAGDTEAFFGQGTRLTVV.

Turning to this clone: The sample holds other DNA sequences that translate to the same CDR3. The chain joins TRBV19 to TRBJ1-3; D remains unclear. CDR3 length: 13 residues. CDR1 is LNHDA, CDR2 SQIVND, per germline (reference sequence). Trimming took 1 base from V and 4 from J, leaving 5 bases between them. The CDR3 spells CASSIGSGNTIYF. The CDR3 DNA is TGTGCCAGTAGTATAGGATCAGGAAACACCATATATTTT.

V is TRBV24-1 and J is TRBJ1-5, with a tentative D call TRBD1 (5 bases). V was cut by 3 bases and J by 4 bases, with 12 bases left in between. Germline CDR1 and CDR2: KGHDR and SFDVKD. The CDR3 has 15 residues. CDR3 coding DNA: TGTGCCACCAGTGATGCCGGGACGCCTAATCAGCCCCAGCATTTT. Translated: CATSDAGTPNQPQHF.

This chain connects TRBV30 to TRBJ2-3; TRBD1 matches at 10 bases. CDR1 is GTSNPN, CDR2 SVGIG, per germline (reference sequence). The CDR3 is 14 residues long. J was trimmed by 4 bases and V by 4 bases; bases with no gene match: 5. The CDR3 nucleotides are TGTGCCTGGAATAAGGGACAGGGGTCAGATACGCAGTATTTT. Protein: CAWNKGQGSDTQYF.

This chain links TRBV12-3 or TRBV12-4 with TRBJ2-5; 7 positions agree with TRBD2. Unmatched junction bases numbered 6, after V lost 7 bases and J lost 4 bases. This CDR3 region has 13 residues. The CDR3 spells CASTLTGGETQYF. The CDR3 DNA sequence: TGTGCCAGCACTCTTACGGGAGGAGAGACCCAGTACTTC.

The V gene is TRBV2, the J gene TRBJ2-2; possibly TRBD1 for D (6 bases). Germline CDR1 reads SNHLY; CDR2 reads FYNNEI. The CDR3 sequence is 15 residues long. Trimming stripped 7 bases from V and 4 bases from J, with 16 bases between. The CDR3 DNA reads TGTGCCAGCAACCCGGTAGGGGGATTCACCGGGGAGCTGTTTTTT. Translating it yields CASNPVGGFTGELFF.

The V call is TRBV5-8, the J call TRBJ2-7, with 13 bases identical to TRBD2. J was trimmed by 5 bases and V by 4 bases; bases with no gene match: 3. The CDR3 contains 14 residues. CDR1 is SGHTS and CDR2 is YDEGEE in the germline V gene. Written as DNA, the CDR3 is TGTGCCAGCAGCGGAGGACTAGCGGGAGACGAGCAGTACTTC. The encoded protein is CASSGGLAGDEQYF.

The rearrangement uses TRBV9 and TRBJ2-1; TRBD2 matches at 10 bases. The CDR3 is 16 amino acids. Germline trimming cut 0 bases from V and 4 bases from J; bases unmatched to any gene: 4. The V gene's germline CDR1 is SGDLS and CDR2 YYNGEE. CDR3 sequence reads: CASSVGGLARYNEQFF. CDR3 DNA: TGTGCCAGCAGCGTAGGGGGACTAGCGCGTTACAATGAGCAGTTCTTC.

The V call is TRBV4-1, the J call TRBJ2-3; weak D call: TRBD2 (6 bases). Between the trimmed V and J ends, which lost 3 bases and 0 bases, there was a span of 13 bases. The CDR3 contains 16 residues. CDR1 and CDR2 (germline): MGHRA, YSYEKL. CDR3 DNA: TGCGCCAGCAGCCACCCGAGCGGGCGAAGCACAGATACGCAGTATTTT. It yields the protein CASSHPSGRSTDTQYF.

The chain links TRBV7-8 to TRBJ2-5; 7 bases align to TRBD1. CDR1 and CDR2 (germline): SGHVS, FQNEAQ. This CDR3 has 14 residues. V shed 5 bases and J 2 bases; nucleotides not matched to a gene: 5. The CDR3: CASSRTGVQETQYF. DNA for the CDR3: TGTGCCAGCAGCCGCACAGGGGTACAAGAGACCCAGTACTTC.

The chain uses TRBV30 and TRBJ1-1, with a possible D match to TRBD1 (5 bases). Germline CDR1 reads GTSNPN; CDR2 reads SVGIG (reference sequence). V lost 5 bases, J lost 8 bases, and 12 bases lay in between. CDR3 length equals 11 residues. This CDR3 is CAWSRGLEAFF. In nucleotides, the CDR3 is TGTGCCTGGTCGAGGGGCCTCGAAGCTTTCTTT.

The rearrangement joins TRBV5-1 to TRBJ2-3; no definite D call. Germline V gives CDR1 SGHRS, CDR2 YFSETQ. The CDR3 is 12 residues long. Trimming shortened V by 2 bases and J by 6 bases, and 7 bases separated the two germline ends. CDR3: CASSFLQDTQYF. For the CDR3, the DNA is TGCGCCAGCAGCTTCCTTCAGGATACGCAGTATTTT.

V is TRBV15 and J is TRBJ1-1; D unresolved. Trimming cost V 3 bases and J 11 bases, with 22 bases left between them. The CDR3 sequence is 15 residues long. Germline CDR1 reads LNHNV; CDR2 reads YYDKDF (reference sequence). As DNA, the CDR3 is TGTGCCACCAGCAGTCGACGGCAGGACTCACATTTGGCTTTCTTT. This codes for CATSSRRQDSHLAFF.

The V call is TRBV7-6, the J call TRBJ2-7; perhaps TRBD1 as D (5 bases). Germline V gene data show CDR1 as SGHVS and CDR2 as FNYEAQ. The length of the CDR3 is 15 residues. Trimming took off 0 bases at V and 5 bases at J, with 14 bases between the two ends. The CDR3 DNA reads as TGTGCCAGCAGCTTAGCGCAAGGGGTCAGGAACGAGCAGTACTTC. Its protein product is CASSLAQGVRNEQYF.

This clone was counted once. The chain recombines TRBV5-4 with TRBJ1-2, with D possibly being TRBD1 (5 bases). Germline CDR1 and CDR2: SGHNT and YYREEE (reference sequence). Trimming stripped 4 bases from V and 8 bases from J, with 15 bases between. The CDR3 contains 13 residues. CDR3 bases: TGTGCCAGCAGCCCCGGGACTCTGTTGGGCTACACCTTC. Its protein is CASSPGTLLGYTF.

This clone was found once. For the CDR3, the DNA is TGTGCCAGCAGTTTAGTGGGACCCTTCACCGGGGAGCTGTTTTTT. Translation: CASSLVGPFTGELFF. This sequence joins TRBV27 and TRBJ2-2; D is possibly TRBD1 or TRBD2 (5 bases each). Germline CDR1 and CDR2: MNHEY and SMNVEV (reference sequence). The V and J ends lost 2 bases and 4 bases respectively, with 11 bases between them. The length of the CDR3 is 15 residues.

The sample holds many counts of this clone. The chain has TRBV9 and TRBJ2-7; 9 bases map to TRBD1. J lost 3 bases, V lost 4 bases, and 8 bases had no gene match. CDR1 and CDR2 (germline): SGDLS, YYNGEE. CDR3 length: 15 amino acids. CDR3 in DNA: TGTGCCAGCAGCCCCCCGGGGACAGGGATCTACGAGCAGTACTTC. It yields the protein CASSPPGTGIYEQYF.

The chain uses TRBV24-1 and TRBJ2-5; possible D gene TRBD1, 6 bases. Germline V CDR1 and CDR2: KGHDR, SFDVKD. The length of the CDR3 is 16 residues. The germline V and J ends were trimmed by 7 bases and 9 bases, with 26 bases remaining between them. CDR3 protein: CATSPSTSSRGWAQYF. The CDR3 nucleotides are TGTGCCACCAGCCCCTCAACATCATCCAGGGGTTGGGCCCAGTACTTC.

This rearrangement joins TRBV13 to TRBJ2-2; 11 bases line up with TRBD2. The CDR3 is made up of 15 amino acids. V was pared by 5 bases and J by 7 bases, with 6 bases of the junction left unmatched. Germline V gene data show CDR1 as PRHDT and CDR2 as FYEKMQ (reference sequence). The CDR3: CASSRRLAGLGELFF. Here the CDR3 DNA reads TGTGCCAGCAGCCGAAGACTAGCGGGACTCGGGGAGCTGTTTTTT.

The chain has TRBV3-1 (or the pseudogene TRBV3-2) and TRBJ2-7; 12 positions agree with TRBD2. J was trimmed by 2 bases and V by 4 bases; bases with no gene match: 0. This CDR3 region has 14 residues. Looked up from germline, CDR1 is LGHDT and CDR2 is YNNKEL (reference sequence). The chain's CDR3 is CASSRTSGTYEQYF. The DNA for the CDR3 is TGTGCCAGCAGCCGGACTAGCGGGACCTACGAGCAGTACTTC.

V gene TRBV10-3 combines with J gene TRBJ1-2, with D perhaps matching TRBD1 (6 bases). Trimming left V 6 bases short and J 7 bases short, with 12 bases between. Germline CDR1 is ENHRY and CDR2 is SYGVKD. CDR3 size: 12 residues. CDR3 in amino acids: CAISAGEGGYTF. The CDR3 bases are TGTGCCATCAGCGCAGGGGAGGGTGGCTACACCTTC.

The rearrangement uses TRBV7-9 and TRBJ1-1, with D tentatively TRBD1 (6 bases). The V gene lost 10 bases and the J gene lost 0 bases, with 24 bases spanning the gap. CDR1 and CDR2 (germline): SEHNR, FQNEAQ (reference sequence). This CDR3 has 17 amino acids. The CDR3: CATPEVRRGTMNTEAFF. CDR3 DNA sequence: TGTGCCACCCCCGAGGTGCGCAGGGGCACAATGAACACTGAAGCTTTCTTT.

The V gene is TRBV5-1, the J gene TRBJ2-7, with TRBD1 matching 10 bases. J gave up 3 bases and V 1 base, and 10 bases lay outside the gene matches. This CDR3 spans 17 amino acids. Germline CDR1 and CDR2: SGHRS and YFSETQ. The CDR3 DNA sequence: TGCGCCAGCAGCTTGACCGGGACAGGGGACCTCCTCTACGAGCAGTACTTC. This sequence encodes CASSLTGTGDLLYEQYF.